This TCR beta chain derives from a study of regulatory T cells in long-lasting Graves disease. Study observations and caveats: No thyroid tissue was studied; the work used peripheral blood only.

The time point is: persistent/refractory GD, antithyroid drugs over 5 years with positive TRAb. The TCR library was prepared using RNA isolated from PBMCs. This clonotype was detected only a few times. Its antigen remains unknown. Assembly of TCR beta libraries relied on iRepertoire HTBI primers together with Arm-PCR of CDR3 regions. TCRdb processed the multiplex PCR reads anew with MiXCR; each CDR3 protein has one entry. The data show 500,000 to 700,000 distinct CDR3 sequences, approximately 29% seen once. V shed 2 bases and J 1 base; nucleotides not matched to a gene: 10. The CDR3 extends over 17 amino acids. Germline V gene lookup returns CDR1 MNHNS and CDR2 SASEGT.

The receptor was isolated from a female donor with Graves disease. The sequencing here drew on peripheral blood mononuclear cells (PBMCs), taken when the disease was refractory, from a patient treated with antithyroid drugs. The chain carries TRBV6-1 and TRBJ1-1, with 7 bases aligning to TRBD1. The CDR3 DNA sequence: TGTGCCAGCAGTGAAATAGGAGGGGGCAGTAGGAACACTGAAGCTTTCTTT. It is translated as CASSEIGGGSRNTEAFF.